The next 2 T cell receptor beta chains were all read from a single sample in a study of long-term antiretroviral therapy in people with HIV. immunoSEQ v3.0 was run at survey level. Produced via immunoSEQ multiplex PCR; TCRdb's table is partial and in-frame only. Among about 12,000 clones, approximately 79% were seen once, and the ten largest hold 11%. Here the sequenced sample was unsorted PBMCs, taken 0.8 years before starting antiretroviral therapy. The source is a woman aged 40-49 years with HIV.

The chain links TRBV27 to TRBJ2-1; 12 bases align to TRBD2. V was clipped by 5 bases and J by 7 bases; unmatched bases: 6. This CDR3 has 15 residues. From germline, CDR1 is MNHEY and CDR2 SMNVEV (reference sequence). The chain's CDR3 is CASSPWTSGINEQFF. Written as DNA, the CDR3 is TGTGCCAGCAGTCCGTGGACTAGCGGGATAAATGAGCAGTTCTTC.

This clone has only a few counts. CDR3 loop: CASSRYGANQPQHF. The CDR3 nucleotides read TGTGCCAGCAGCCGATATGGGGCCAATCAGCCCCAGCATTTT. The gene calls are TRBV7-9 and TRBJ1-5; D possibly corresponds to TRBD1 (5 bases). V was clipped by 5 bases and J by 3 bases, with 11 bases between them. CDR1 and CDR2 (germline): SEHNR, FQNEAQ (reference sequence). The length of the CDR3 is 14 residues.